Presented here are 31 T cell receptor beta chains from one specimen sequenced in a study of blood T cell repertoires in COVID-19. Data came from immunoSEQ multiplex PCR; TCRdb stores just in-frame clones and leaves some out. The repertoire holds about 210,000 clones, with approximately 84% as singletons. The sequenced sample consisted of peripheral blood. The receptors were sampled from a woman aged 45-60 years with active or convalescent COVID-19.

The chain combines TRBV10-2 with TRBJ1-1, with D hard to call. There are 15 residues in the CDR3. V was trimmed by 8 bases and J by 0 bases, leaving 16 bases between them. Looked up from germline, CDR1 is WSHSY and CDR2 is SAAADI. The CDR3 nucleotides are TGCGCCAGCCGGTCGGGTGGTAAGATGAACACTGAAGCTTTCTTT. Its translation: CASRSGGKMNTEAFF.

This chain uses TRBV21-1 with TRBJ1-3; TRBD1, as called in the table, went unchecked against the DNA. TRBV21-1 is a known pseudogene. The CDR3 is made up of 19 amino acids. CDR3: CASSKEGGQGQSSGNTIYF. The CDR3 DNA follows: TGTGCCAGCAGCAAAGAGGGGGGACAGGGGCAGAGCTCTGGAAACACCATATATTTT.

V and J are TRBV5-8 and TRBJ1-1; 7 bases are a match to TRBD1. The V segment lost 5 bases and the J segment 4 bases; nucleotides outside the gene matches: 8. Germline V gives CDR1 SGHTS, CDR2 YDEGEE. This CDR3 is 14 amino acids long. CDR3 amino acids: CASSYRGVGTEAFF. In nucleotides, the CDR3 is TGTGCCAGCAGTTACAGGGGAGTGGGCACTGAAGCTTTCTTT. Full variable domain (remainder filled in from reference TRBV5-8 and TRBJ1-1): EAGVTQSPTHLIKTRGQQATLRCSPISGHTSVYWYQQALGLGLQFLLWYDEGEERNRGNFPPRFSGRQFPNYSSELNVNALELEDSALYLCASSYRGVGTEAFFGQGTRLTVV.

V is TRBV18 and J is TRBJ2-7; 7 bases are a match to TRBD1. V shed 3 bases, J shed 3 bases, and the junction held 8 bases outside the gene matches. Germline CDR1 KGHSH, CDR2 LQKENI. The CDR3 spans 15 residues. CDR3 in DNA: TGTGCCAGCTCACCTGGGGACAGCACTCTCTACGAGCAGTACTTC. Translated: CASSPGDSTLYEQYF.

This sequence joins TRBV5-6 and TRBJ2-3; D gene uncertain. Germline V gene lookup returns CDR1 SGHDT and CDR2 YYEEEE. The ends were cut back, 7 bases at V and 6 bases at J, with 9 bases in the middle. The CDR3 extends over 11 amino acids. The CDR3: CASHLKDTQYF. The CDR3 region has the DNA TGTGCCAGCCACTTGAAGGATACGCAGTATTTT.

The chain has TRBV27 and TRBJ1-1; 7 bases are shared with TRBD1. The V gene end was trimmed by 3 bases and the J gene end by 4 bases; junction bases not matched to a gene: 2. The germline gives CDR1 MNHEY, CDR2 SMNVEV (reference sequence). This CDR3 region has 13 residues. The CDR3 DNA follows: TGTGCCAGCAGTTTCAGGGGGTCCACTGAAGCTTTCTTT. Translating gives CASSFRGSTEAFF.

A single count supports this clone. The chain links TRBV3-1 (or the pseudogene TRBV3-2) to TRBJ1-1; D not resolved. V was clipped by 0 bases and J by 5 bases, with 13 bases between them. The CDR3 is 15 residues long. Germline CDR1 and CDR2: LGHDT and YNNKEL (reference sequence). The CDR3 DNA sequence: TGTGCCAGCAGCCAAGATGGGAGGGTCGGGACTGAAGCTTTCTTT. Protein sequence: CASSQDGRVGTEAFF.

The J gene is TRBJ1-1, the V gene TRBV9; D is unresolved. The CDR3 is 12 residues long. V was shortened by 5 bases and J by 2 bases, with 7 bases between the two germline ends. Germline assignment: CDR1 SGDLS and CDR2 YYNGEE. CDR3 sequence reads: CASRNFNTEAFF. CDR3 bases: TGTGCCAGCAGAAACTTTAACACTGAAGCTTTCTTT.

The CDR3 nucleotides read TGTGCCAGCAGTGAACAGGGTAGGAATCAGCCCCAGCATTTT. It is translated as CASSEQGRNQPQHF. This sequence joins TRBV6-1 and TRBJ1-5; D is perhaps TRBD1 (5 bases). With 2 bases removed from V and 4 bases from J, the gap between germline ends came to 9 bases. Looked up from germline, CDR1 is MNHNS and CDR2 is SASEGT. The CDR3 has 14 amino acids.

The chain combines TRBV18 with TRBJ1-3; 7 nucleotides line up with TRBD1. Per the germline V gene, CDR1 is KGHSH and CDR2 is LQKENI. The trim removed 3 bases at V and 4 bases at J, leaving 12 bases unmatched. The CDR3 length is 17 residues. This chain's CDR3 is CASSPGRRDSGGNTIYF. In DNA form, the CDR3 reads TGTGCCAGCTCACCCGGCCGAAGGGACAGTGGGGGAAACACCATATATTTT.

This chain uses TRBV2 with TRBJ1-1; the match to TRBD1 covers 7 bases. The length of the CDR3 is 14 residues. The V and J ends lost 5 bases and 4 bases, in that order; junction bases with no gene match: 7. Germline-derived CDR1 and CDR2 are SNHLY and FYNNEI. The CDR3 DNA sequence: TGTGCCAGCAGTTCACAGGGGTTAAGCACTGAAGCTTTCTTT. Protein sequence: CASSSQGLSTEAFF.

The V call is TRBV18, the J call TRBJ1-2; D is uncertain. The CDR3 covers 13 residues. Between the trimmed V and J ends, which lost 2 bases and 4 bases, there was a span of 8 bases. Per germline, CDR1 KGHSH and CDR2 LQKENI. The CDR3 coding sequence is TGTGCCAGCTCACCAGCAACGGGCTATGGCTACACCTTC. Protein product: CASSPATGYGYTF. Variable domain in full (rest from reference TRBV18 and TRBJ1-2): NAGVMQNPRHLVRRRGQEARLRCSPMKGHSHVYWYRQLPEEGLKFMVYLQKENIIDESGMPKERFSAEFPKEGPSILRIQQVVRGDSAAYFCASSPATGYGYTFGSGTRLTVV.

The CDR3 here is CASSLSGGHEQYF. CDR3 bases: TGTGCCAGCAGCCTGAGCGGGGGGCACGAGCAGTACTTC. The chain joins TRBV5-5 to TRBJ2-7; 9 positions match TRBD2. CDR1 SGHKS and CDR2 YYEKEE come from the germline V gene (reference sequence). The J segment lost 5 bases and the V segment lost 4 bases, leaving 4 bases of the junction unmatched. CDR3 length equals 13 residues.

The chain couples TRBV19 to TRBJ1-1; a possible D gene is TRBD1 (6 bases). V lost 4 bases and J lost 7, with 13 bases in between. The length of the CDR3 is 13 residues. Germline assignment: CDR1 LNHDA and CDR2 SQIVND (reference sequence). The CDR3 DNA sequence: TGTGCCAGTAGTACCAACAGGGTGGGTGAAGCTTTCTTT. It encodes CASSTNRVGEAFF.

The rearrangement uses TRBV6-5 and TRBJ2-7; possibly TRBD1 for D (5 bases). V lost 7 bases to trimming and J lost 3 bases, with 10 bases between them. The CDR3 consists of 12 residues. Germline lookup yields CDR1 MNHEY and CDR2 SVGAGI. The CDR3 nucleotides are TGTGCCAGCATCGACAGATTCTACGAGCAGTACTTC. Residues: CASIDRFYEQYF.

V usage is TRBV6-5 and J usage is TRBJ2-2, with TRBD2 matching 10 bases. With 7 bases clipped from V and 4 bases from J, the junction kept 6 bases outside the gene matches. CDR3 length equals 15 residues. Germline values: CDR1 MNHEY, CDR2 SVGAGI. For the CDR3, the DNA is TGTGCCAGCACACCGGGACTAGCGTTCACCGGGGAGCTGTTTTTT. This encodes CASTPGLAFTGELFF.

This clone was found once. V is TRBV6-6 and J is TRBJ1-1, with no clear D. The germline V and J ends were trimmed by 5 bases and 5 bases, with 6 bases remaining between them. CDR3 length equals 11 residues. CDR1 MNHNY and CDR2 SVGAGI come from the germline V gene (reference sequence). The CDR3 spells CASSVGTEAFF. CDR3 DNA: TGTGCCAGCAGTGTCGGGACTGAAGCTTTCTTT.

J is TRBJ1-2 and V is TRBV15; TRBD1 matches at 10 bases. V shed 3 bases and J 2 bases; nucleotides not matched to a gene: 9. Germline-derived CDR1 and CDR2 are LNHNV and YYDKDF (reference sequence). The CDR3 spans 17 residues. The CDR3 region is CATSRAGTGASNYGYTF. The CDR3 DNA is TGTGCCACCAGCAGGGCCGGGACAGGGGCCTCAAACTATGGCTACACCTTC.

The chain employs TRBV15 and TRBJ2-6, with D uncertain. V shed 4 bases and J shed 0 bases, with 10 bases lying between them. This CDR3 has 16 amino acids. CDR1 LNHNV and CDR2 YYDKDF come from the germline V gene (reference sequence). The CDR3 DNA reads as TGTGCCACCAGCACTCACAGTCTCTCTGGGGCCAACGTCCTGACTTTC. Translation: CATSTHSLSGANVLTF.

This clone has just one count. V and J are TRBV2 and TRBJ1-4; perhaps TRBD1 as D (6 bases). Germline V gene data show CDR1 as SNHLY and CDR2 as FYNNEI. V was trimmed by 5 bases and J by 7 bases, leaving 17 bases between them. This CDR3 has 15 amino acids. The CDR3 region is CASSLVRGGSEKLFF. In DNA, the CDR3 is TGTGCCAGCAGTTTGGTCAGGGGAGGGAGTGAAAAACTGTTTTTT.

The J gene is TRBJ2-1, the V gene TRBV28; 7 bases align to TRBD1. Germline V gives CDR1 MDHEN, CDR2 SYDVKM. Losses at the gene ends were 4 bases for V and 0 bases for J; bases not matched to a gene: 18. This CDR3 has 20 amino acids. The CDR3 sequence is CASSSHPGQARRRSYNEQFF. CDR3 DNA: TGTGCCAGCAGTTCACATCCCGGACAGGCGAGGCGCCGCTCCTACAATGAGCAGTTCTTC.

The chain carries TRBV28 and TRBJ1-6, with 9 nucleotides matching TRBD1. Trimming cost V 11 bases and J 7 bases; bases outside gene matches: 12. From germline, CDR1 is MDHEN and CDR2 SYDVKM. This CDR3 comprises 15 residues. Here the CDR3 DNA reads TGTGCCGCGCGTGAATCGGGACAGGGAAATTCACCCCTCCACTTT. Its translation is CAARESGQGNSPLHF. The full variable domain, its missing parts supplied by reference TRBV28 and TRBJ1-6, is DVKVTQSSRYLVKRTGEKVFLECVQDMDHENMFWYRQDPGLGLRLIYFSYDVKMKEKGDIPEGYSVSREKKERFSLILESASTNQTSMYLCAARESGQGNSPLHFGNGTRLTVT.

This CDR3 is CASSLKQHHTQYF. DNA for the CDR3: TGTGCCAGCAGCTTGAAACAGCATCATACGCAGTATTTT. The chain recombines TRBV11-2 with TRBJ2-3; D is unresolved. The length of the CDR3 is 13 residues. Germline V gives CDR1 SGHAT, CDR2 FQNNGV. V was shortened by 3 bases and J by 7 bases, with 11 bases between the two germline ends. Filled out from reference TRBV11-2 and TRBJ2-3, the complete variable domain reads EAGVAQSPRYKIIEKRQSVAFWCNPISGHATLYWYQQILGQGPKLLIQFQNNGVVDDSQLPKDRFSAERLKGVDSTLKIQPAKLEDSAVYLCASSLKQHHTQYFGPGTRLTVL.

The genes are TRBV27 and TRBJ1-2, with TRBD1 as a possible D gene (6 bases). V was cut by 3 bases and J by 7 bases, with 12 bases left in between. Germline V gene data show CDR1 as MNHEY and CDR2 as SMNVEV (reference sequence). This CDR3 spans 13 amino acids. The CDR3 DNA reads as TGTGCCAGCAGTTTTGGGGGCCTGTCTGGCTACACCTTC. Translation gives CASSFGGLSGYTF.

The rearrangement uses TRBV6-4 and TRBJ2-7, with 7 bases lining up with TRBD2. CDR1 and CDR2 from the germline V gene are MRHNA and SNTAGT. The CDR3 is 15 amino acids. V gave up 3 bases and J gave up 2 bases; unmatched junction bases: 7. The CDR3 coding sequence is TGTGCCAGCAGTGAAGGGGACGGGGGGACCTACGAGCAGTACTTC. Protein product: CASSEGDGGTYEQYF.

There are a few counts of this clone. V and J are TRBV5-1 and TRBJ1-1; no firm D call. In germline, CDR1 is SGHRS, CDR2 YFSETQ. This CDR3 is built from 13 residues. V gave up 0 bases and J gave up 0 bases, with 3 bases separating them. The CDR3 sequence: CASSLGVNTEAFF. The CDR3 coding sequence is TGCGCCAGCAGCTTGGGAGTGAACACTGAAGCTTTCTTT.

The rearrangement joins TRBV7-8 to TRBJ1-4, with D unresolved. CDR1 SGHVS and CDR2 FQNEAQ come from the germline V gene. The CDR3 sequence is 15 residues long. With 5 bases removed from V and 2 bases from J, the gap between germline ends came to 12 bases. The CDR3 DNA follows: TGTGCCAGCAGCCCAGAATCGGGGACTAATGAAAAACTGTTTTTT. This translates into CASSPESGTNEKLFF.

The rearrangement joins TRBV10-3 to TRBJ1-2, with TRBD1 identical over 12 bases. V lost 7 bases, J lost 2 bases, and 5 bases stayed unmatched. This CDR3 contains 15 residues. Per germline, CDR1 ENHRY and CDR2 SYGVKD. The CDR3 loop reads CAIKPGQGANYGYTF. CDR3 bases: TGTGCCATCAAACCGGGACAGGGGGCCAACTATGGCTACACCTTC.

The sample holds one count of this clone. J is TRBJ2-3 and V is TRBV9, with TRBD2 matching 9 bases. The germline V gene has CDR1 SGDLS and CDR2 YYNGEE. The ends lost 4 bases at V and 3 bases at J; junction bases unmatched: 9. The CDR3 sequence is 16 residues long. Written as DNA, the CDR3 is TGTGCCAGCAGCCAGATGCGGGAGGGCCGGACAGATACGCAGTATTTT. It is translated as CASSQMREGRTDTQYF.

This chain uses TRBV5-8 with TRBJ1-1, with unresolved D. The CDR3 spans 12 residues. The germline CDR1 and CDR2 sequences are SGHTS and YDEGEE. The germline V and J ends were trimmed by 1 base and 5 bases, with 6 bases remaining between them. The CDR3: CASSLFTTEAFF. The DNA of the CDR3 is TGTGCCAGCAGCTTGTTTACAACTGAAGCTTTCTTT.

The rearrangement links TRBV27 to TRBJ2-1; the match to TRBD2 covers 13 bases. Germline CDR1 reads MNHEY; CDR2 reads SMNVEV (reference sequence). J gave up 6 bases and V 3 bases, and 8 bases lay outside the gene matches. CDR3 length equals 17 residues. In DNA form, the CDR3 reads TGTGCCAGCAGTTTCCGGACTAGCGGGGGACCTTTCAATGAGCAGTTCTTC. Translated: CASSFRTSGGPFNEQFF.